These 15 T cell receptor beta chains were all obtained from the same sample, sequenced in a study of blood T cells in healthy people across ages. Sample-barcoded 5' priming and a J-beta primer mix drove a second PCR of roughly 7 to 11 cycles. TCRdb ran MiXCR on the 5' RACE reads and lists one entry per CDR3 protein. The sample has 800,000 to 1,300,000 distinct CDR3 sequences; almost 25% are singletons. The same specimen was also included in a second study, on T cells of mothers and their children.

The source material was blood. These receptors originate from a girl between 2 and 10 years old in good health.

This chain links TRBV13 with TRBJ2-7; perhaps TRBD2 as D (6 bases). Germline loops: CDR1 PRHDT, CDR2 FYEKMQ (reference sequence). The V end lost 2 bases, the J end lost 2 bases, and 16 bases lay between the germline ends. The CDR3 covers 16 residues. CDR3 nucleotide sequence: TGTGCCAGCAGCTTATCGTTGGCGGGAACTGCCTACGAGCAGTACTTC. This encodes CASSLSLAGTAYEQYF.

This clonotype came up a few times. The chain is built from TRBV28 and TRBJ2-7, with D uncertain. CDR1 and CDR2 from the germline V gene are MDHEN and SYDVKM. Trimming took 3 bases from V and 0 from J, leaving 9 bases between them. The CDR3 runs to 14 residues. For the CDR3, the DNA is TGTGCCAGCAGTTTTTATCTGGGCTCCTACGAGCAGTACTTC. It translates to CASSFYLGSYEQYF.

The chain uses TRBV29-1 and TRBJ2-7; tentatively, D is TRBD1 (6 bases). V dropped 5 bases and J dropped 5 bases, with 13 bases sitting between them. Per germline, CDR1 SQVTM and CDR2 ANQGSEA. This CDR3 comprises 12 residues. The CDR3 protein is CSVKGVGDEQYF. CDR3 nucleotides: TGCAGCGTTAAGGGGGTTGGGGACGAGCAGTACTTC.

This clonotype was seen a few times. At one of its ends the junction is not consistent with the germline gene, which may arise from a read error. The rearrangement uses TRBV20-1 and TRBJ1-3, with D perhaps matching TRBD1 (6 bases). The germline gives CDR1 DFQATT, CDR2 SNEGSKA (reference sequence). There are 17 residues in the CDR3. This chain's CDR3 is CSARSQDPGASGNAIYF. The CDR3 DNA reads as TGCAGTGCTAGAAGCCAAGATCCGGGGGCCTCAGGAAACGCCATATATTTT.

This CDR3 reads CATSRDRSQLAEQYF. CDR3 nucleotides: TGTGCCACCAGCAGAGATAGGTCCCAGTTGGCCGAGCAGTACTTC. The chain links TRBV15 to TRBJ2-7, with D unresolved. The CDR3 spans 15 residues. The V gene's germline CDR1 is LNHNV and CDR2 YYDKDF (reference sequence). Trimming took 0 bases from V and 6 from J, leaving 15 bases between them.

The chain employs TRBV7-3 and TRBJ1-2; D perhaps matches TRBD1 (6 bases). V lost 0 bases and J lost 6, with 11 bases in between. This CDR3 contains 14 residues. The germline V gene has CDR1 SGHTA and CDR2 FQGTGA. The CDR3: CASSLTGGPDGYTF. The CDR3 region has the DNA TGTGCCAGCAGCTTAACGGGGGGGCCGGATGGCTACACCTTC.

The rearrangement links TRBV12-3 or TRBV12-4 to TRBJ1-6; D not resolved. This CDR3 spans 12 amino acids. Trimming removed 6 bases at V and 6 bases at J, with 6 bases between. The CDR3 sequence is CASSLPNSPLHF. In DNA form, the CDR3 reads TGTGCCAGCAGCTTGCCTAATTCACCCCTCCACTTT.

In this sample, this clonotype turned up a few times. This rearrangement joins TRBV6-5 to TRBJ2-2; D tentatively reads TRBD1 or TRBD2 (6 bases each). The CDR3 is 15 residues long. Trimming left V 11 bases short and J 4 bases short, with 20 bases between. Germline V lookup: CDR1 MNHEY, CDR2 SVGAGI. In nucleotides, the CDR3 is TGTGCCTTGGACCCAGGAGGGGGAACCACCGGGGAGCTGTTTTTT. Its translation is CALDPGGGTTGELFF.

This clonotype has only a few counts. This chain uses TRBV7-3 with TRBJ2-1; D remains unclear. The CDR3 loop spans 16 amino acids. The ends were cut back, 5 bases at V and 0 bases at J, with 14 bases in the middle. Per germline, CDR1 SGHTA and CDR2 FQGTGA. The CDR3 sequence: CASSAKDGSSYNEQFF. The CDR3 DNA sequence: TGTGCCAGCAGCGCGAAGGACGGTAGCTCCTACAATGAGCAGTTCTTC.

The V call is TRBV5-1, the J call TRBJ1-6; the D gene is possibly TRBD1 (6 bases). The germline V gene has CDR1 SGHRS and CDR2 YFSETQ. V lost 1 base and J 5 bases, leaving 16 bases between the germline ends. The CDR3 loop spans 17 amino acids. This chain's CDR3 is CASSLNSVAGDNSPLHF. The CDR3 region has the DNA TGCGCCAGCAGCTTGAATTCGGTAGCAGGGGATAATTCACCCCTCCACTTT.

The sample holds a few counts of this clonotype. The CDR3 DNA sequence: TGTGCCAGCAGCTCTCGGGACGTGCCCTACGAGCAGTACTTC. As protein: CASSSRDVPYEQYF. This rearrangement joins TRBV11-3 to TRBJ2-7; the D gene could be TRBD1 or TRBD2 (5 bases each). The CDR3 extends over 14 amino acids. In germline, CDR1 is SGHNT, CDR2 YENEEA. V lost 4 bases, J lost 2 bases, and 12 bases lay in between.

The chain uses TRBV29-1 and TRBJ2-7; maybe TRBD2 (5 bases). The CDR3 is made up of 13 amino acids. Trimming took 6 bases from V and 4 from J, leaving 16 bases between them. Germline assignment: CDR1 SQVTM and CDR2 ANQGSEA. The CDR3 protein is CSVRAGGSYEQYF. The CDR3 DNA is TGCAGCGTGCGGGCAGGTGGTTCGTACGAGCAGTACTTC.

The genes are TRBV7-3 and TRBJ2-1; 7 bases line up with TRBD1. The CDR3 loop spans 16 amino acids. CDR1 is SGHTA and CDR2 is FQGTGA in the germline V gene. Germline trimming cut 0 bases from V and 8 bases from J; bases unmatched to any gene: 10. The DNA of the CDR3 is TGTGCCAGCAGCTTAACCCCCTCGACAGGGAATGATGAGCAGTTCTTC. Translating it yields CASSLTPSTGNDEQFF. Full variable domain (remainder filled in from reference TRBV7-3 and TRBJ2-1): GAGVSQTPSNKVTEKGKYVELRCDPISGHTALYWYRQSLGQGPEFLIYFQGTGAADDSGLPNDRFFAVRPEGSVSTLKIQRTERGDSAVYLCASSLTPSTGNDEQFFGPGTRLTVL.

V usage is TRBV20-1 and J usage is TRBJ2-3; D tentatively reads TRBD1 or TRBD2 (5 bases each). The CDR3 length is 14 residues. Trimming shortened V by 3 bases and J by 5 bases, and 15 bases separated the two germline ends. Germline V gene lookup returns CDR1 DFQATT and CDR2 SNEGSKA (reference sequence). CDR3: CSARGIGTGDTQYF. DNA for the CDR3: TGCAGTGCTAGGGGGATTGGGACGGGAGATACGCAGTATTTT.

The rearrangement links TRBV28 to TRBJ1-5, with 7 bases identical to TRBD1. Trimming took 3 bases from V and 0 from J; bases not matched to a gene: 5. Germline V gene sequence: CDR1 MDHEN, CDR2 SYDVKM. The CDR3 extends over 16 amino acids. The CDR3 spells CASSFSGGYSNQPQHF. Written as DNA, the CDR3 is TGTGCCAGCAGTTTTTCAGGGGGTTATAGCAATCAGCCCCAGCATTTT.